This is a list of T cell receptor beta chains from one sample in a study of Ad26.COV2.S vaccination and SARS-CoV-2 variants. The assay was immunoSEQ multiplex PCR, and TCRdb's table has in-frame clones only and misses some. The sample has approximately 250,000 clones, around nine tenths seen once; the top ten hold less than 3.5%. The material sequenced was peripheral blood, taken in a trial of Ad26.COV2.S vaccine versus placebo. These receptors all come from a person aged 18-65 years who received the Ad26.COV2.S COVID-19 vaccine or a placebo. Both conserved end residues are part of each CDR3. Fields, in order: CDR3 length, V gene, J gene, D gene, clone size, CDR3 DNA, CDR3 protein. The D gene is left open where the match is weak. Rows give clone size only sometimes, using once, few, many, or a class for an expanded clone.

>12|TRBV6-5|TRBJ1-1|NA|NA
TGTGCCAGCATTGGTGGTGCCACTGAAGCTTTCTTT
CASIGGATEAFF
>16|TRBV5-1|TRBJ1-5|TRBD1|NA
TGCGCCAGCAGTCTCGGGACAGGGGAAGGCAATCAGCCCCAGCATTTT
CASSLGTGEGNQPQHF
>17|TRBV5-1|TRBJ2-1|NA|NA
TGCGCCAGCAGCGTGACGGTCCCGACAACCATTTCCAATGAGCAGTTCTTC
CASSVTVPTTISNEQFF
>14|TRBV19|TRBJ1-5|NA|NA
TGTGCCAGTAGTTTCAGGGATAGCAATCAGCCCCAGCATTTT
CASSFRDSNQPQHF
>14|TRBV2|TRBJ1-4|NA|NA
TGTGCCAGCAGGGGCATAGCAACTAATGAAAAACTGTTTTTT
CASRGIATNEKLFF
>18|TRBV7-6|TRBJ2-5|TRBD2|NA
TGTGCCAGCAGCTTAGCGCTAGGGACTAGCGGGAGTCAAGAGACCCAGTACTTC
CASSLALGTSGSQETQYF
>15|TRBV12-5|TRBJ2-7|TRBD1|NA
TGTGCTAGTGGACTACAGACAGGGGTGTCCTACGAGCAGTACTTC
CASGLQTGVSYEQYF
>15|TRBV5-1|TRBJ2-1|TRBD1|NA
TGCGCCAGCAGCGCCGGGACAGGGACCTACAATGAGCAGTTCTTC
CASSAGTGTYNEQFF
>13|TRBV3-1/TRBV3-2|TRBJ2-2|NA|NA
TGTGCCAGCAGCCAAGTAAACACCGGGGAGCTGTTTTTT
CASSQVNTGELFF
>16|TRBV4-1|TRBJ2-7|NA|NA
TGCGCCAGCAGCCAAGATAGCCGTCCAGGGTGGTACGAGCAGTACTTC
CASSQDSRPGWYEQYF
>15|TRBV5-1|TRBJ2-2|NA|NA
TGCGCCAGCAGCCTTCCCGGGACTTCACGAAAGGTGCTGTTTTTT
CASSLPGTSRKVLFF
>15|TRBV19|TRBJ1-2|NA|NA
TGTGCCAGTAGTATGGTTTTGCGCCTTAACTATGGCTACACCTTC
CASSMVLRLNYGYTF
>13|TRBV12-5|TRBJ1-5|NA|NA
TGTGCTAGTGGTTTAGCCATCAATCAGCCCCAGCATTTT
CASGLAINQPQHF
>14|TRBV18|TRBJ2-5|NA|NA
TGTGCCAGCTCCGTTACAGGGTACCAAGAGACCCAGTACTTC
CASSVTGYQETQYF
>13|TRBV6-1|TRBJ1-2|NA|NA
TGTGCCAGCAGTGAAGCAGAGCACTATGGCTACACCTTC
CASSEAEHYGYTF
>16|TRBV19|TRBJ2-7|TRBD1|once
TGTGCCAGTAGTATGGGACAGGGGTTAAGCTCCTACGAGCAGTACTTC
CASSMGQGLSSYEQYF
>12|TRBV29-1|TRBJ1-2|NA|NA
TGCAGCACGACGACTCTGAACTATGGCTACACCTTC
CSTTTLNYGYTF
>13|TRBV4-2|TRBJ2-3|NA|NA
TGTGCCAGCAGCCAGGACGGGGCGCTGACGCAGTATTTT
CASSQDGALTQYF
>15|TRBV6-5|TRBJ1-6|NA|NA
TGTGCCAGCAGGCTCGAGGGGGGCGTCAGTTCACCCCTCCACTTT
CASRLEGGVSSPLHF
>14|TRBV11-2|TRBJ1-2|NA|NA
TGTGCCAGCAGCTTAGTTGGCCAGACAGGTGGCTACACCTTC
CASSLVGQTGGYTF